What follows are 32 T cell receptor beta chains derived from one specimen sequenced in a study of cytomegalovirus exposure and HLA in healthy donors. PCR involved 60 Vbeta and 13 Jbeta primers. Measured with immunoSEQ multiplex PCR; TCRdb has only the in-frame clones, and not every one. This table has 140,000 to 150,000 clones, roughly three quarters appearing once. Input material: PBMCs. The source is a man in his 60s in good health and CMV-seronegative.

A single count supports this clone. The V and J genes are TRBV27 and TRBJ1-3; no definite D call. Per germline, CDR1 MNHEY and CDR2 SMNVEV (reference sequence). This CDR3 comprises 14 residues. The ends were cut back, 6 bases at V and 0 bases at J, with 9 bases in the middle. The CDR3 sequence is CASRITVSGNTIYF. DNA of the CDR3: TGTGCCAGCAGAATAACAGTCTCTGGAAACACCATATATTTT.

This chain connects TRBV10-3 to TRBJ1-5; TRBD1 matches 8 bases. V lost 4 bases, J lost 4 bases, and 0 bases stayed unmatched. There are 13 residues in the CDR3. Germline V gene data show CDR1 as ENHRY and CDR2 as SYGVKD. The CDR3 sequence is CAISGTGNQPQHF. DNA for the CDR3: TGTGCCATCAGTGGGACAGGGAATCAGCCCCAGCATTTT.

The sample holds a few counts of this clone. The chain is built from TRBV5-1 and TRBJ2-3, with TRBD2 matching 11 bases. Germline CDR1 and CDR2: SGHRS and YFSETQ. V trimming: 0 bases; J trimming: 1 base; junction bases outside the gene matches: 1. CDR3 length: 16 residues. CDR3 DNA sequence: TGCGCCAGCAGCTTGGTACTAGCGGGGGGCACAGATACGCAGTATTTT. Its protein product is CASSLVLAGGTDTQYF. The variable domain in full, completed from reference TRBV5-1 and TRBJ2-3, reads KAGVTQTPRYLIKTRGQQVTLSCSPISGHRSVSWYQQTPGQGLQFLFEYFSETQRNKGNFPGRFSGRQFSNSRSEMNVSTLELGDSALYLCASSLVLAGGTDTQYFGPGTRLTVL.

V is TRBV4-3 and J is TRBJ1-1; D uncertain. Trimming left V 5 bases short and J 1 base short, with 8 bases between. Germline-derived CDR1 and CDR2 are LGHNA and YSLEER. CDR3 length: 13 amino acids. The CDR3 loop is CASSSDTNTEAFF. CDR3 sequence (DNA): TGCGCCAGCAGCAGTGACACGAACACTGAAGCTTTCTTT.

The rearrangement links TRBV7-8 to TRBJ1-1, with D possibly being TRBD1 (6 bases). Per germline, CDR1 SGHVS and CDR2 FQNEAQ. Trimming left V 3 bases short and J 1 base short, with 15 bases between. The CDR3 contains 16 residues. The CDR3 protein is CASSFTGRGGNTEAFF. The DNA for the CDR3 is TGTGCCAGCAGCTTTACAGGGAGAGGGGGGAACACTGAAGCTTTCTTT.

The chain uses TRBV20-1 and TRBJ2-1, with D perhaps matching TRBD1 (6 bases). Per germline, CDR1 DFQATT and CDR2 SNEGSKA (reference sequence). V was cut by 3 bases and J by 10 bases, with 10 bases left in between. The CDR3 runs to 11 residues. CDR3 sequence reads: CSARLGTEQFF. CDR3 in DNA: TGCAGTGCTAGGTTGGGGACAGAGCAGTTCTTC.

DNA of the CDR3: TGTGCCAGCAGCTGGACAGTAGAGATCGGCGAGCAGTACTTC. Translation gives CASSWTVEIGEQYF. The chain employs TRBV5-4 and TRBJ2-7; possibly TRBD1 for D (6 bases). The CDR3 is 14 residues long. Trimming pared 3 bases from V and 6 bases from J, leaving 16 bases between. Looked up from germline, CDR1 is SGHNT and CDR2 is YYREEE (reference sequence).

The chain couples TRBV27 to TRBJ1-6; D may be TRBD1 (6 bases). The CDR3 has 16 residues. The germline CDR1 and CDR2 sequences are MNHEY and SMNVEV (reference sequence). The V end lost 5 bases, the J end lost 12 bases, and 23 bases lay between the germline ends. The CDR3 bases are TGTGCCAGCAGTCCAGGGGCTGTGCAGGAGCACGGACCCCTCCACTTT. Translated, it gives CASSPGAVQEHGPLHF.

The chain employs TRBV19 and TRBJ1-4, with a weak D call TRBD1 (5 bases). Trimming shortened V by 0 bases and J by 7 bases, and 18 bases separated the two germline ends. Looked up from germline, CDR1 is LNHDA and CDR2 is SQIVND (reference sequence). The CDR3 is 17 amino acids. For the CDR3, the DNA is TGTGCCAGTAGTATAGATCGTCCCAGGGATTTAAGTGAAAAACTGTTTTTT. Translated, it gives CASSIDRPRDLSEKLFF.

The V and J genes are TRBV27 and TRBJ2-7; 7 bases are shared with TRBD1. V lost 5 bases and J lost 0; bases outside the gene matches: 4. Germline loops: CDR1 MNHEY, CDR2 SMNVEV (reference sequence). The CDR3 length is 14 residues. CDR3 region: CASSTNRGSYEQYF. DNA for the CDR3: TGTGCCAGCAGTACCAACAGGGGCTCCTACGAGCAGTACTTC.

V and J are TRBV6-1 and TRBJ1-1; 7 bases line up with TRBD1. The CDR3 length is 14 residues. Germline V lookup: CDR1 MNHNS, CDR2 SASEGT. The ends lost 6 bases at V and 4 bases at J; junction bases unmatched: 8. The CDR3 DNA reads as TGTGCCAGCAGCATGACAGGGTCGGGCACTGAAGCTTTCTTT. Translating it yields CASSMTGSGTEAFF.

This chain links TRBV28 with TRBJ2-5; 10 nucleotides match TRBD2. CDR1 and CDR2 (germline): MDHEN, SYDVKM. This CDR3 comprises 16 residues. Unmatched junction bases numbered 10, after V lost 5 bases and J lost 4 bases. The CDR3 loop reads CASSLPSGSSPETQYF. The CDR3 nucleotides are TGTGCCAGCAGTCTCCCTAGCGGGAGCTCGCCAGAGACCCAGTACTTC.

The chain couples TRBV5-1 to TRBJ2-7, with D perhaps matching TRBD2 (5 bases). The ends were cut back, 4 bases at V and 5 bases at J, with 16 bases in the middle. This CDR3 spans 14 amino acids. Per germline, CDR1 SGHRS and CDR2 YFSETQ. The CDR3 sequence: CASSGPGSNDEQYF. The CDR3 bases are TGCGCCAGCAGCGGCCCGGGATCTAACGACGAGCAGTACTTC.

The table lists this clone with a count of one. The chain uses TRBV5-6 and TRBJ1-4; 9 nucleotides match TRBD1. Trimming removed 2 bases from V and 4 bases from J; junction bases left unmatched: 3. The CDR3 extends over 15 amino acids. Germline values: CDR1 SGHDT, CDR2 YYEEEE. The chain's CDR3 is CASSFWGQGNEKLFF. The CDR3, as DNA: TGTGCCAGCAGCTTTTGGGGACAGGGTAATGAAAAACTGTTTTTT.

In this sample, this clone turned up a few times. This chain connects TRBV9 to TRBJ2-7; possible D gene TRBD2, 6 bases. Germline CDR1 and CDR2: SGDLS and YYNGEE. The V and J ends lost 4 bases and 3 bases respectively, with 20 bases between them. The CDR3 totals 16 residues. The CDR3 here is CASSFGEGLGLYEQYF. Here the CDR3 DNA reads TGTGCCAGCAGCTTCGGCGAGGGGTTGGGACTCTACGAGCAGTACTTC. Complete variable domain (other parts from reference TRBV9 and TRBJ2-7): DSGVTQTPKHLITATGQRVTLRCSPRSGDLSVYWYQQSLDQGLQFLIQYYNGEERAKGNILERFSAQQFPDLHSELNLSSLELGDSALYFCASSFGEGLGLYEQYFGPGTRLTVT.

The chain uses TRBV30 and TRBJ1-6; D is possibly TRBD1 (5 bases). This CDR3 has 13 residues. CDR1 and CDR2 (germline): GTSNPN, SVGIG (reference sequence). V was cut by 2 bases and J by 8 bases, with 10 bases left in between. CDR3 sequence: CAWSPQGDSPLHF. CDR3 DNA: TGTGCCTGGAGTCCCCAGGGTGATTCACCCCTCCACTTT.

This chain uses TRBV28 with TRBJ2-2; TRBD1 matches at 11 bases. V lost 4 bases and J lost 4; bases outside the gene matches: 5. CDR3 length: 16 amino acids. Per germline, CDR1 MDHEN and CDR2 SYDVKM. CDR3 loop: CASSYAGQGVTGELFF. CDR3 nucleotide sequence: TGTGCCAGCAGTTACGCGGGACAGGGGGTCACCGGGGAGCTGTTTTTT.

The chain couples TRBV6-5 to TRBJ2-2, with TRBD2 matching over 8 bases. The germline CDR1 and CDR2 sequences are MNHEY and SVGAGI. The trim removed 5 bases at V and 6 bases at J, leaving 2 bases unmatched. The CDR3 spans 13 residues. This CDR3 reads CASSSGSAGELFF. The DNA of the CDR3 is TGTGCCAGCAGTAGCGGGAGTGCCGGGGAGCTGTTTTTT.

This rearrangement joins TRBV7-2 to TRBJ2-5; unclear D gene. Trimming removed 1 base from V and 7 bases from J, with 10 bases in between. The CDR3 extends over 13 amino acids. Germline V CDR1 and CDR2: SGHTA, FQGNSA. The CDR3 region is CASSLGLHSTQYF. For the CDR3, the DNA is TGTGCCAGCAGCTTAGGACTTCACTCGACCCAGTACTTC.

The count of this clone is one. V and J are TRBV28 and TRBJ1-1; tentative D call: TRBD1 (5 bases). Trimming pared 1 base from V and 0 bases from J, leaving 9 bases between. This CDR3 is built from 15 residues. Germline V CDR1 and CDR2: MDHEN, SYDVKM. CDR3: CASSLFQGVNTEAFF. The DNA for the CDR3 is TGTGCCAGCAGTTTATTTCAGGGTGTGAACACTGAAGCTTTCTTT.

The table lists this clone with a few counts. The chain uses TRBV6-1 and TRBJ2-7, with D perhaps TRBD2 (6 bases). Trimming pared 2 bases from V and 6 bases from J, leaving 14 bases between. Looked up from germline, CDR1 is MNHNS and CDR2 is SASEGT. The CDR3 contains 14 residues. In DNA, the CDR3 is TGTGCCAGCAGTGAAAACGCGGGGACGGGCGAGCAGTACTTC. Its protein product is CASSENAGTGEQYF.

The rearrangement uses TRBV19 and TRBJ1-2; D might be TRBD1 (5 bases). V lost 3 bases, J lost 3 bases, and 8 bases lay in between. The V gene's germline CDR1 is LNHDA and CDR2 SQIVND (reference sequence). The CDR3 loop spans 13 amino acids. In DNA form, the CDR3 reads TGTGCCAGTAGTATTGGGGGGGACTATGGCTACACCTTC. This encodes CASSIGGDYGYTF.

This clone was recorded a few times. The chain joins TRBV7-2 to TRBJ1-1; 7 bases map to TRBD1. CDR1 and CDR2 (germline): SGHTA, FQGNSA. The CDR3 covers 15 residues. V dropped 4 bases and J dropped 0; count of bases not matched to a gene: 5. CDR3 coding DNA: TGTGCCAGCAGCTCTCCTACAGGGGTGAACACTGAAGCTTTCTTT. Translated, it gives CASSSPTGVNTEAFF.

This CDR3 is CSVEDEGQALNYGYTF. CDR3 nucleotides: TGCAGCGTTGAAGACGAGGGACAGGCATTAAACTATGGCTACACCTTC. The chain has TRBV29-1 and TRBJ1-2, with 8 nucleotides matching TRBD1. V lost 0 bases and J lost 2; bases outside the gene matches: 8. The CDR3 runs to 16 residues. The germline V gene encodes CDR1 SQVTM and CDR2 ANQGSEA. Using reference TRBV29-1 and TRBJ1-2 for the parts outside the CDR3, the full variable domain is SAVISQKPSRDICQRGTSLTIQCQVDSQVTMMFWYRQQPGQSLTLIATANQGSEATYESGFVIDKFPISRPNLTFSTLTVSNMSPEDSSIYLCSVEDEGQALNYGYTFGSGTRLTVV.

In its sample, this clone was seen a few times. The chain links TRBV29-1 to TRBJ1-2, with D perhaps TRBD1 (6 bases). Trimming removed 3 bases from V and 1 base from J, with 12 bases in between. Germline V gives CDR1 SQVTM, CDR2 ANQGSEA. The CDR3 loop spans 14 amino acids. The CDR3 region has the DNA TGCAGCGTTGACGACAGGCCTAGTAACTATGGCTACACCTTC. It yields the protein CSVDDRPSNYGYTF.

The genes are TRBV5-6 and TRBJ1-2; D is uncertain. V lost 2 bases and J lost 0, with 8 bases in between. CDR3 length: 14 amino acids. Germline CDR1 reads SGHDT; CDR2 reads YYEEEE. CDR3 protein: CASSFREANYGYTF. In DNA, the CDR3 is TGTGCCAGCAGCTTCCGGGAAGCTAACTATGGCTACACCTTC.

The chain uses TRBV28 and TRBJ2-7, with 8 nucleotides matching TRBD1. Germline V gives CDR1 MDHEN, CDR2 SYDVKM. J gave up 3 bases and V 8 bases, and 3 bases lay outside the gene matches. The CDR3 loop spans 12 amino acids. CDR3 in DNA: TGTGCCAGCGGGACAGGAGGCTACGAGCAGTACTTC. This sequence encodes CASGTGGYEQYF. The variable domain in full, with the rest retrieved from reference TRBV28 and TRBJ2-7, is DVKVTQSSRYLVKRTGEKVFLECVQDMDHENMFWYRQDPGLGLRLIYFSYDVKMKEKGDIPEGYSVSREKKERFSLILESASTNQTSMYLCASGTGGYEQYFGPGTRLTVT.

The chain recombines TRBV29-1 with TRBJ2-3, with TRBD2 matching over 7 bases. There are 16 residues in the CDR3. The trim removed 1 base at V and 6 bases at J, leaving 13 bases unmatched. Germline V gives CDR1 SQVTM, CDR2 ANQGSEA. In DNA form, the CDR3 reads TGCAGCGTTGAAGGAAGGACTAGTGGTGTGTGGGATACGCAGTATTTT. Residues: CSVEGRTSGVWDTQYF.

V and J are TRBV7-9 and TRBJ1-1; TRBD1 agrees at 10 bases. This CDR3 has 14 amino acids. The V and J ends lost 4 bases and 5 bases, in that order; junction bases with no gene match: 4. Germline CDR1 SEHNR, CDR2 FQNEAQ (reference sequence). In DNA, the CDR3 is TGTGCCAGCAGCTCCCGGACAGGGGGAACTGAAGCTTTCTTT. This translates into CASSSRTGGTEAFF.

The chain is built from TRBV25-1 and TRBJ2-1; D gene unclear. CDR1 MGHDK and CDR2 SYGVNS come from the germline V gene. The CDR3 consists of 14 residues. V shed 5 bases and J shed 4 bases, with 12 bases lying between them. Written as DNA, the CDR3 is TGTGCCAGCAGTCCCCCCGGTGATTACAATGAGCAGTTCTTC. Translated: CASSPPGDYNEQFF. The full variable domain, rest sourced from reference TRBV25-1 and TRBJ2-1, is EADIYQTPRYLVIGTGKKITLECSQTMGHDKMYWYQQDPGMELHLIHYSYGVNSTEKGDLSSESTVSRIRTEHFPLTLESARPSHTSQYLCASSPPGDYNEQFFGPGTRLTVL.

The rearrangement links TRBV5-1 to TRBJ2-2, with 7 positions matching TRBD1. Germline CDR1 is SGHRS and CDR2 is YFSETQ. CDR3 length: 14 amino acids. V trimming: 7 bases; J trimming: 5 bases; junction bases outside the gene matches: 8. DNA of the CDR3: TGCGCCAGCGCGAAAGGGGGCAGAACCGGGGAGCTGTTTTTT. Its protein is CASAKGGRTGELFF.

This chain joins TRBV5-6 and TRBJ2-2; D remains ambiguous. V was cut by 1 base and J by 9 bases, with 10 bases left in between. There are 13 residues in the CDR3. The germline V gene encodes CDR1 SGHDT and CDR2 YYEEEE. CDR3 bases: TGTGCCAGCAGCTTGAACATTGGTAGGGAGCTGTTTTTT. This gives the protein CASSLNIGRELFF.